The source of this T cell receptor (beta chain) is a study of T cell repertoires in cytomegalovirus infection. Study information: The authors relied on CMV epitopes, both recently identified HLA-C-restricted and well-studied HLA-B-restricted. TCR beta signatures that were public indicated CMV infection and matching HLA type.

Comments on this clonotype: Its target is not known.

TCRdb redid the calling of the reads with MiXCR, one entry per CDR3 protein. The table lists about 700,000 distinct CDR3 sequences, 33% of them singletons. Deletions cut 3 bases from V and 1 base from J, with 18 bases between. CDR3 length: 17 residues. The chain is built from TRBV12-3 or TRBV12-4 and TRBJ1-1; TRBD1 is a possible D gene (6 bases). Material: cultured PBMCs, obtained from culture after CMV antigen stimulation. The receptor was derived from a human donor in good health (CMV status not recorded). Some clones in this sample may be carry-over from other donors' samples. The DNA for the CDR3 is TGTGCCAGCAGTTTCCGGGGCCTTTTGGGGGCGAACACTGAAGCTTTCTTT. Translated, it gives CASSFRGLLGANTEAFF.